A single sample gave rise to the 21 T cell receptor beta chains below, sequenced in a study of beta chain features in type 1 diabetes. Antigens of these TCRs are unknown. Every isolated RNA sample was fully reverse transcribed, so sequencing captured expressed TCRB transcripts. Data came from immunoSEQ multiplex PCR; TCRdb stores just in-frame clones and leaves some out. This sample has 200,000 to 300,000 clones; roughly a tenth occur once, and the top ten carry about 0.018%. Study-wide points: All four CD4+ subsets from Type 1 diabetes patients carried moderately but significantly shorter TCRB CDR3s.

Material: naive CD4+ T cells from blood. These receptors were collected from a man aged 25-40 years with type 1 diabetes.

DNA of the CDR3: TGCGCCAGCGCCGAACGGACAGGACGTGACTATGGCTACACCTTC. Its translation: CASAERTGRDYGYTF. The chain links TRBV5-1 to TRBJ1-2; 7 bases fit TRBD1. This CDR3 is 15 amino acids long. CDR1 is SGHRS, CDR2 YFSETQ, per germline. V trimming: 7 bases; J trimming: 3 bases; junction bases outside the gene matches: 12.

J is TRBJ1-6 and V is TRBV28; D might be TRBD1 (6 bases). Deletions cut 3 bases from V and 13 bases from J, with 19 bases between. The CDR3 has 15 amino acids. CDR1 MDHEN and CDR2 SYDVKM come from the germline V gene. CDR3 protein: CASSLGGQLVNPLHF. CDR3 coding DNA: TGTGCCAGCAGTTTGGGCGGACAGCTGGTAAATCCCCTCCACTTT.

A few counts support this clone. The V call is TRBV19, the J call TRBJ2-7; 9 bases match TRBD1. The germline V gene encodes CDR1 LNHDA and CDR2 SQIVND (reference sequence). The CDR3 spans 15 residues. V trimming: 3 bases; J trimming: 5 bases; junction bases outside the gene matches: 8. In DNA form, the CDR3 reads TGTGCCAGTAGTATGGGGGGACAGGGTGCCGACGAGCAGTACTTC. Its translation: CASSMGGQGADEQYF. Filled out from reference TRBV19 and TRBJ2-7, the complete variable domain reads DGGITQSPKYLFRKEGQNVTLSCEQNLNHDAMYWYRQDPGQGLRLIYYSQIVNDFQKGDIAEGYSVSREKKESFPLTVTSAQKNPTAFYLCASSMGGQGADEQYFGPGTRLTVT.

This clone was counted between two and nine times. The chain combines TRBV5-4 with TRBJ2-7, with TRBD2 identical over 7 bases. The CDR3 has 14 amino acids. V dropped 4 bases and J dropped 3; count of bases not matched to a gene: 7. Germline V gene lookup returns CDR1 SGHNT and CDR2 YYREEE (reference sequence). DNA of the CDR3: TGTGCCAGCAGCCTCGACAGCGGGGACTACGAGCAGTACTTC. Translating gives CASSLDSGDYEQYF.

This clone has more than one count but fewer than ten. The chain couples TRBV25-1 to TRBJ2-3, with a tentative D call TRBD2 (6 bases). The CDR3 totals 17 residues. Trimming removed 8 bases from V and 0 bases from J, with 21 bases in between. In germline, CDR1 is MGHDK, CDR2 SYGVNS. CDR3 residues: CASHPGRGYPSTDTQYF. As DNA, the CDR3 is TGTGCCAGCCACCCGGGGCGGGGATACCCTAGCACAGATACGCAGTATTTT.

The rearrangement uses TRBV19 and TRBJ2-3; the D is unclear. The V gene lost 6 bases and the J gene lost 4 bases, with 14 bases spanning the gap. CDR1 is LNHDA and CDR2 is SQIVND in the germline V gene (reference sequence). CDR3 length: 14 residues. This CDR3 is CASRRGLPADTQYF. The DNA for the CDR3 is TGTGCCAGTAGACGAGGCCTCCCCGCAGATACGCAGTATTTT.

Only a few counts were recorded for this clone. The chain is built from TRBV15 and TRBJ2-2; 8 bases match TRBD1. Trimming cost V 1 base and J 0 bases; bases outside gene matches: 4. The length of the CDR3 is 17 residues. Per germline, CDR1 LNHNV and CDR2 YYDKDF (reference sequence). DNA of the CDR3: TGTGCCACCAGCAGAGCTCCGGACAGGGCGAACACCGGGGAGCTGTTTTTT. As protein: CATSRAPDRANTGELFF.

V gene TRBV7-2 combines with J gene TRBJ2-4, with D possibly TRBD1 on 7 matching bases. V lost 5 bases and J lost 6, with 14 bases in between. CDR1 SGHTA and CDR2 FQGNSA come from the germline V gene. This CDR3 region has 14 residues. The CDR3 region has the DNA TGTGCCAGCAGCCCAGGGGGGTCCGGAAACATTCAGTACTTC. Its translation is CASSPGGSGNIQYF.

The chain links TRBV6-5 to TRBJ1-2; D call uncertain. This CDR3 contains 15 residues. CDR1 and CDR2 (germline): MNHEY, SVGAGI. V was cut by 0 bases and J by 5 bases, with 13 bases left in between. Here the CDR3 DNA reads TGTGCCAGCAGTTACTCGATAGGCGGCATTTATGGCTACACCTTC. It codes for CASSYSIGGIYGYTF.

This sequence joins TRBV7-2 and TRBJ1-5; no definite D call. The CDR3 spans 15 residues. Trimming removed 5 bases at V and 2 bases at J, with 13 bases between. Germline V gene data show CDR1 as SGHTA and CDR2 as FQGNSA. The CDR3 DNA follows: TGTGCCAGCAGCCCGGACGGGAGGGGCAATCAGCCCCAGCATTTT. Protein product: CASSPDGRGNQPQHF.

The chain combines TRBV5-1 with TRBJ1-6; a weak D match, TRBD1 (6 bases). Germline CDR1 SGHRS, CDR2 YFSETQ. Trimming removed 4 bases at V and 11 bases at J, with 25 bases between. The CDR3 is 17 residues long. In DNA, the CDR3 is TGCGCCAGCAGCGTGGCTGCCGGGACAACGGTCTCTGCACCCCTCCACTTT. It codes for CASSVAAGTTVSAPLHF.

V is TRBV12-5 and J is TRBJ2-3; D perhaps matches TRBD1 (6 bases). The CDR3 has 15 residues. Germline V gene data show CDR1 as LGHNT and CDR2 as FRNRAP. Trimming removed 1 base at V and 0 bases at J, with 8 bases between. CDR3 nucleotides: TGTGCTAGTGGTTTGGACAGGGTTAGCACAGATACGCAGTATTTT. Translated: CASGLDRVSTDTQYF.

The J gene is TRBJ2-7, the V gene TRBV29-1; possible D gene TRBD2, 7 bases. Trimming took off 3 bases at V and 6 bases at J, with 9 bases between the two ends. From germline, CDR1 is SQVTM and CDR2 ANQGSEA. This CDR3 is 11 amino acids long. CDR3 sequence (DNA): TGCAGCGTTGATCGGGGGGCCGAGCAGTACTTC. Amino acid sequence: CSVDRGAEQYF.

This chain links TRBV29-1 with TRBJ2-1; 7 bases match TRBD1. In germline, CDR1 is SQVTM, CDR2 ANQGSEA. CDR3 length: 12 residues. V gave up 7 bases and J gave up 8 bases; unmatched junction bases: 8. CDR3 DNA sequence: TGCAGCGGCCACAGGGGTCTGGATGAGCAGTTCTTC. This gives the protein CSGHRGLDEQFF.

This chain uses TRBV7-2 with TRBJ1-4; D remains ambiguous. The CDR3 length is 13 residues. Germline assignment: CDR1 SGHTA and CDR2 FQGNSA. V lost 6 bases, J lost 7 bases, and 12 bases lay in between. CDR3 loop: CASRAIGGEKLFF. CDR3 in DNA: TGTGCCAGCAGGGCAATTGGTGGTGAAAAACTGTTTTTT.

This clone was seen a handful of times. V is TRBV7-9 and J is TRBJ2-1; 7 positions agree with TRBD1. Germline V gives CDR1 SEHNR, CDR2 FQNEAQ (reference sequence). With V trimmed by 0 bases and J by 8 bases, 4 bases remained unmatched. The CDR3 totals 14 residues. The CDR3 reads CASSLATGFDEQFF. CDR3 nucleotide sequence: TGTGCCAGCAGCTTAGCGACAGGGTTCGATGAGCAGTTCTTC.

Concerning this clone itself: The junction departs from the called germline gene at one end, perhaps through a read error. CDR3 loop: CASNQRDRDLQPQHF. Here the CDR3 DNA reads TGTGCCAGCAACCAACGGGACAGGGACCTTCAGCCCCAGCATTTT. This chain uses TRBV14 with TRBJ1-5; 9 positions agree with TRBD1. Germline V gene lookup returns CDR1 SGHDN and CDR2 FVKESK. The CDR3 runs 15 residues.

This clone was seen a few times. The chain combines TRBV25-1 with TRBJ2-7; D unclear. This CDR3 contains 16 residues. Looked up from germline, CDR1 is MGHDK and CDR2 is SYGVNS. Between the trimmed V and J ends, which lost 8 bases and 2 bases, there was a span of 22 bases. The CDR3 DNA reads TGTGCCAGCCAGCGAGGCAAACACGACGAGGCCTACGAGCAGTACTTC. This translates into CASQRGKHDEAYEQYF.

This sequence joins TRBV2 and TRBJ2-7; no reliable D call. The CDR3 length is 14 residues. Trimming removed 4 bases from V and 3 bases from J, with 13 bases in between. Germline V gives CDR1 SNHLY, CDR2 FYNNEI. CDR3 protein: CASSVGHSFYEQYF. The CDR3 DNA follows: TGTGCCAGCAGTGTGGGCCACAGCTTCTACGAGCAGTACTTC.

This clone was counted between two and nine times. The rearrangement uses TRBV5-1 and TRBJ1-2, with 11 bases identical to TRBD1. Looked up from germline, CDR1 is SGHRS and CDR2 is YFSETQ. The length of the CDR3 is 15 residues. J lost 4 bases, V lost 4 bases, and 6 bases had no gene match. The CDR3 reads CASSARTGGRYGYTF. The CDR3 bases are TGCGCCAGCAGCGCACGGACAGGGGGCCGCTATGGCTACACCTTC.

This clone was observed a few times. The chain joins TRBV28 to TRBJ2-5; 7 positions agree with TRBD1. V lost 6 bases and J lost 2; bases outside the gene matches: 3. Germline V gene lookup returns CDR1 MDHEN and CDR2 SYDVKM. This CDR3 is built from 13 residues. The CDR3 DNA reads as TGTGCCAGCAGCGACAGGGAACAAGAGACCCAGTACTTC. Residues: CASSDREQETQYF.